Listed below are T cell receptor beta chains from one sample, sequenced in a study of cytomegalovirus exposure and HLA in healthy donors. TCRdb's copy holds only in-frame clones and misses some; the assay was immunoSEQ multiplex PCR. The data contain roughly 89,000 clones, around three fifths of them seen just once; the ten biggest clones take up around a fifth. The sample taken for sequencing was PBMCs. The origin of the receptors is a woman in her forties or fifties in good health and CMV-seropositive. Both conserved end residues are part of each CDR3. The order of the fields is CDR3 length, clone size, D gene, J gene, V gene, CDR3 protein, CDR3 DNA. D genes are given only for firm matches. Size is omitted from some rows. Given values are once, few, many or a class for expanded clones.

15,.,.,TRBJ2-3,TRBV6-5,CASSRTGRGTDTQYF,TGTGCCAGCAGTCGAACAGGGAGGGGTACAGATACGCAGTATTTT
14,.,.,TRBJ1-1,TRBV5-1,CASMTDSLNTEAFF,TGCGCCAGTATGACTGACAGCCTGAACACTGAAGCTTTCTTT
14,.,TRBD2,TRBJ2-3,TRBV7-2,CASSPSGGTDTQYF,TGTGCCAGCAGCCCTAGCGGGGGAACAGATACGCAGTATTTT
14,.,.,TRBJ1-1,TRBV10-1,CASSPRGASWGAFF,TGCGCCAGCAGTCCCAGGGGAGCCTCCTGGGGAGCTTTCTTT
13,.,TRBD1,TRBJ2-7,TRBV29-1,CSVEGVRGPEQYF,TGCAGCGTTGAGGGGGTCAGGGGGCCCGAGCAGTACTTC
15,.,.,TRBJ2-5,TRBV7-2,CASSRSTEIQETQYF,TGTGCCAGCAGCCGTTCGACAGAAATTCAAGAGACCCAGTACTTC
16,.,.,TRBJ1-2,TRBV7-9,CASSAIRTRPDYGYTF,TGTGCCAGCAGCGCAATAAGGACAAGGCCGGACTATGGCTACACCTTC
16,.,TRBD2,TRBJ2-7,TRBV5-1,CASSSTGTSALYEQYF,TGCGCCAGCAGCTCTACCGGGACTAGCGCCTTATACGAGCAGTACTTC
11,.,.,TRBJ2-2,TRBV2,CASISPGELFF,TGTGCCAGCATCAGTCCCGGGGAGCTGTTTTTT
15,.,TRBD1,TRBJ1-5,TRBV18,CASSPPGQGHQPQHF,TGTGCCAGCTCACCACCGGGACAGGGGCATCAGCCCCAGCATTTT
16,.,.,TRBJ1-5,TRBV28,CASSHLGGDSNQPQHF,TGTGCCAGCAGTCACTTAGGGGGGGATAGCAATCAGCCCCAGCATTTT
16,few,TRBD1,TRBJ2-1,TRBV5-1,CASSSTSMTGGNEQFF,TGCGCCAGCAGCTCCACCTCTATGACAGGGGGCAATGAGCAGTTCTTC
13,.,TRBD1,TRBJ1-2,TRBV5-6,CASSLRQGDGYTF,TGTGCCAGCAGCTTGAGACAGGGAGACGGCTACACCTTC
14,.,.,TRBJ2-7,TRBV27,CASMQQGGPYEQYF,TGTGCCAGCATGCAACAGGGTGGCCCCTACGAGCAGTACTTC
14,.,.,TRBJ1-3,TRBV29-1,CSVRLGLSGNTIYF,TGCAGCGTTCGACTGGGACTCTCTGGAAACACCATATATTTT
13,.,.,TRBJ2-3,TRBV5-6,CASSLVLADTQYF,TGTGCCAGCAGCTTGGTCCTCGCGGATACGCAGTATTTT
14,.,TRBD1,TRBJ2-7,TRBV29-1,CSVEDGDSNYEQYF,TGCAGCGTTGAAGATGGGGACAGTAATTACGAGCAGTACTTC
14,few,.,TRBJ1-1,TRBV7-3,CASSEQGAGTEAFF,TGTGCCAGCAGCGAACAGGGCGCTGGAACTGAAGCTTTCTTT
14,few,.,TRBJ2-6,TRBV6-1,CASRTVFGANVLTF,TGTGCCAGCCGGACAGTCTTTGGGGCCAACGTCCTGACTTTC
15,.,.,TRBJ1-2,TRBV30,CAWSVTWDYNYGYTF,TGTGCCTGGAGTGTAACCTGGGACTATAACTATGGCTACACCTTC
14,once,.,TRBJ1-1,TRBV27,CASSLIPGNTEAFF,TGTGCCAGCAGTTTAATACCGGGAAACACTGAAGCTTTCTTT
13,.,.,TRBJ1-3,TRBV30,CAWSVGGGNTIYF,TGTGCCTGGAGTGTGGGAGGAGGAAACACCATATATTTT
15,once,TRBD2,TRBJ2-2,TRBV5-6,CASSLGWEGTGELFF,TGTGCCAGCAGCTTGGGCTGGGAGGGGACCGGGGAGCTGTTTTTT
16,few,TRBD1,TRBJ1-1,TRBV13,CASSLFGTVMNTEAFF,TGTGCCAGCAGCTTATTTGGGACAGTCATGAACACTGAAGCTTTCTTT
14,.,.,TRBJ2-3,TRBV6-1,CASSQGHSTDTQYF,TGTGCCAGCAGTCAGGGACATTCCACAGATACGCAGTATTTT
16,.,.,TRBJ2-5,TRBV28,CASSSDRNQYLETQYF,TGTGCCAGCAGTTCCGACAGAAACCAGTATTTAGAGACCCAGTACTTC
15,.,.,TRBJ2-5,TRBV7-2,CASSPRGPGIETQYF,TGTGCCAGCAGCCCTCGTGGGCCAGGAATTGAGACCCAGTACTTC
15,few,.,TRBJ2-3,TRBV2,CASRDSTGGTDTQYF,TGTGCCAGCAGGGATAGCACCGGGGGCACAGATACGCAGTATTTT
17,few,.,TRBJ2-2,TRBV19,CASTGHPGVGATGELFF,TGTGCCAGTACCGGACACCCAGGGGTGGGAGCGACCGGGGAGCTGTTTTTT
16,.,TRBD2,TRBJ2-7,TRBV6-5,CASSYLAGAVMNEQYF,TGTGCCAGCAGTTACCTAGCGGGGGCCGTTATGAACGAGCAGTACTTC
19,.,.,TRBJ2-7,TRBV4-3,CASSQDSITAVTLGGEQYF,TGCGCCAGCAGCCAAGATTCGATTACAGCGGTGACTCTGGGGGGCGAGCAGTACTTC
14,.,TRBD2,TRBJ2-7,TRBV5-4,CASSLAGGDYEQYF,TGTGCCAGCAGCTTAGCGGGGGGGGACTACGAGCAGTACTTC
17,few,TRBD2,TRBJ2-3,TRBV7-2,CASSQEGIGLESDTQYF,TGTGCCAGCAGCCAAGAAGGGATAGGACTAGAGTCAGATACGCAGTATTTT
12,.,TRBD2,TRBJ2-1,TRBV19,CASSPGSGEQFF,TGTGCCAGTAGTCCAGGTAGCGGGGAGCAGTTCTTC
13,.,TRBD1,TRBJ1-2,TRBV7-9,CASSPWTGDGYTF,TGTGCCAGCAGCCCCTGGACAGGGGATGGCTACACCTTC
15,.,.,TRBJ1-4,TRBV7-8,CASSLSGAENEKLFF,TGTGCCAGCAGCTTAAGCGGCGCAGAAAATGAAAAACTGTTTTTT
13,.,.,TRBJ1-1,TRBV6-6,CASWRPGGTEAFF,TGTGCCAGCTGGAGGCCGGGTGGCACTGAAGCTTTCTTT
20,few,TRBD2,TRBJ2-1,TRBV28,CASSFSLRGGGALNRNEQFF,TGTGCCAGCAGTTTCTCCCTCCGCGGCGGGGGGGCCCTTAATCGCAATGAGCAGTTCTTC
14,.,TRBD1,TRBJ2-3,TRBV2,CASSADRGADTQYF,TGTGCCAGCAGTGCGGACAGGGGGGCAGATACGCAGTATTTT
18,few,.,TRBJ1-3,TRBV9,CASSVAGGAGISGNTIYF,TGTGCCAGCAGCGTAGCGGGAGGGGCAGGGATCTCCGGAAACACCATATATTTT